This section outlines one T cell receptor beta chain sequence together with its context. Its specificity is unknown. The data originate from a study of early T cells in non-severe SARS-CoV-2 infection. Study details: Chains from this unsorted whole-blood bulk RNA could not be paired. Study observations and caveats: Missing private and CD4 specificities, VDJdb matching favored anti-spike CD8 responses.

The TCR library protocol was used to attach unique molecular identifiers. These identifiers were attached to individual cDNA molecules. TCRdb redid the calling of the 5' RACE reads with MiXCR, one entry per CDR3 protein. The data hold around 50,000 distinct CDR3 sequences, with 10% to 15% observed a single time. V dropped 0 bases and J dropped 7 bases, with 20 bases sitting between them. The CDR3 totals 17 residues. CDR1 is LNHNV, CDR2 YYDKDF, per germline (reference sequence). The chain is built from TRBV15 and TRBJ2-3; D remains ambiguous. The specimen sequenced was whole blood. This sequence originates from an adult who was a healthcare worker with PCR-confirmed SARS-CoV-2 infection or an uninfected control (not recorded which). The CDR3 here is CATSRDWRQGFAYTQYF. In DNA, the CDR3 is TGTGCCACCAGCAGAGATTGGAGACAAGGGTTCGCATATACGCAGTATTTT.